The T cell receptor (beta chain) under discussion was sequenced for a study of T-cell reconstitution after alpha-beta-depleted transplantation in children. Trimming shortened V by 0 bases and J by 2 bases, and 22 bases separated the two germline ends. The CDR3 has 19 residues. The germline CDR1 and CDR2 sequences are LGHNA and YNFKEQ. This clonotype showed up many times. As yet, its antigen is unknown. Unique molecular identifiers tagged the TCRbeta library. TCRdb processed the PCR reads anew with MiXCR; each CDR3 protein has one entry. The table records about 300,000 distinct CDR3 sequences, nearly 8% of them present only once. Findings of the study overall: The authors attributed T-cell counts and diversity one year after transplant mostly to newly produced T cells. Expanded graft clones numbering several hundred reportedly gave rise to alpha-beta T cells about two months after transplant.

The chain combines TRBV4-2 with TRBJ2-5; TRBD1 is a possible D gene (6 bases). Material: peripheral blood, obtained 360 days after TCRalphabeta/CD19-depleted stem cell transplant. This receptor was obtained from a female patient aged 2 to 10 who had a stem cell transplant for Fanconi anemia, so the T cells may come from the graft donor. The CDR3 spells CASSQDWGVLGHPQETQYF. CDR3 in DNA: TGTGCCAGCAGCCAAGATTGGGGTGTGTTGGGACATCCACAAGAGACCCAGTACTTC.